Below, one T cell receptor (beta chain) is given with its context. There is no known antigen for this receptor. The record has no base qualities; no much larger clone is one base away. One collaborating source in Seattle enrolled patients during active infection and followed them longitudinally through the course of disease. Each collaborating institution followed its own protocols to collect whole blood in K2EDTA tubes. For TCRbeta analysis, collaborators shipped samples in one of three forms: frozen whole blood, isolated PBMCs, or DNA extracted from either of those sample types. The immunoSEQ Assay, a bias-controlled multiplex PCR, was used to amplify TCRbeta CDR3 regions from genomic DNA. The authors' pipeline ran thus. The number of nucleated cells in each sample was estimated by amplification of reference gene primers within the assay. Sequence reads were collapsed and filtered to measure the absolute abundance of every unique TCRbeta CDR3 rearrangement. For each sample, productive Simpson clonality was calculated as the square root of Simpson's diversity index over productive rearrangements. TCRdb holds this immuneACCESS table with in-frame rearrangements only. Some clones are missing; in checked studies, unresolved V genes explain under half, and the rest has no known cause. The V and J calls and clone size come from that table; D and trimming were worked out from the DNA. This sample lists hundreds of thousands of clones; 88% were detected once. The top ten constitute just under 7.5% of the sample.

These data are taken from a study of blood T cell repertoires in COVID-19 (TCRdb year 2020). A note on the overall study: The collaborator samples originated in the United States, Italy and Spain and spanned the acute and convalescent phases of COVID-19. A de-identified subject ID, COVID-19 status, age in years and sex were almost always included in the sample metadata. The material from the prospective study consisted of cDNA or gDNA derived from T cells, B-cell-depleted T cells, or PBMCs. Samples came from the ongoing ImmuneRACE study (first 160 participants) plus 1,254 subjects from 6 global collaborators. HLA class I and class II types, where available, came from metadata supplied by the sample provider rather than from assay-based typing. The repertoires were made available in a free public database intended to serve as a resource for research on the immune response to SARS-CoV-2. Subjects who had been exposed to COVID-19, were actively infected with it, or had recovered from it provided the deeply sampled blood TCRbeta repertoires that made up the dataset.

Results and caveats for the whole study, not just this receptor: The quantity of clinical and demographic metadata differed by source and by participant and was supplied without curation.

Sequencing was done on a sample of peripheral blood. This sequence was found in a woman in her 70s with COVID-19, enrolled during active disease.

The CDR3 protein sequence reads: CASSRRQGITEAFF. The nucleotides read TGTGCCAGTAGTAGACGGCAGGGAATCACTGAAGCTTTCTTT. The receptor chain draws on TRBV19 and TRBJ1-1; possibly the D gene is TRBD1, per 5 matching bases. Inclusive of the bounding cysteine and phenylalanine, the CDR3 is 14 residues long. Only the CDR3 portion is preserved as DNA: 42 bases, with reading frame beginning at the first base. CDR1 and CDR2 are read off the germline V gene (reference sequence) as LNHDA and SQIVND. The V end loses 4 bases and the J end loses 4 bases, and a stretch of 13 bases separates them.